This T cell receptor beta chain derives from a study of PD-1 blockade in classical Hodgkin lymphoma. Findings and caveats of the study: Newly diagnosed patients reportedly trailed healthy donors in baseline TCR diversity. Partial responders and progressors had significantly lower baseline TCR diversity. A significant rise in TCR diversity was seen by C4D1 for CD4+ cells but not for CD8+ cells. Patients with an early start, nivolumab under 1 year after ASCT, were excluded.

In the case of this clone: Its antigen is unidentified.

Germline values: CDR1 LNHDA, CDR2 SQIVND (reference sequence). Between the trimmed V and J ends, which lost 8 bases and 8 bases, there was a span of 15 bases. The CDR3 spans 12 residues. The patients all showed relapse after autologous stem cell transplantation, while their brentuximab vedotin exposure varied. The table came from immunoSEQ multiplex PCR; TCRdb's copy has only in-frame clones and leaves some out. The sample gives 24,000 or so clones, approximately 80% of which show up once; approximately 8% is in the top ten. The J gene is TRBJ2-5, the V gene TRBV19, with D possibly being TRBD1 or TRBD2 (5 bases each). The sequencing used peripheral blood mononuclear cells (PBMCs), collected before the second cycle of nivolumab. The clonotype was recovered from a human donor with classical Hodgkin lymphoma. CDR3 protein: CASGTEKRTQYF. In nucleotides, the CDR3 is TGTGCCAGTGGGACGGAAAAGAGAACCCAGTACTTC.